Detailed here is one TCR beta chain. Its antigen is unidentified. This record belongs to a study of blood T cells in healthy people across ages. Study conclusions and caveats: Shifts in expanded clonotypes may have been confounded by donor CMV status, which was unknown.

Germline loops: CDR1 DFQATT, CDR2 SNEGSKA (reference sequence). This CDR3 has 13 residues. V shed 3 bases and J shed 7 bases, with 15 bases lying between them. Using a J-beta primer mix together with a sample-barcoded 5' primer, a second PCR was run for roughly 7 to 12 cycles. Via MiXCR, TCRdb re-called the 5' RACE reads, giving one row per CDR3 protein. The top ten clones hold around 0.75% of a sample with more than 900,000 distinct CDR3 sequences, about 25% of them seen once. These records were also assigned to another study, of T cells of mothers and their children. That source notes: Related and unrelated pairs show similar thymic shaping of TCR recombination output.

Sample: blood. This TCR was recovered from a girl aged 2-10 years in good health. V and J are TRBV20-1 and TRBJ1-1; TRBD1 is a possible D gene (5 bases). Here the CDR3 reads CSASLDRDIEAFF. CDR3 coding DNA: TGCAGTGCTAGTCTCGACAGAGACATTGAAGCTTTCTTT.